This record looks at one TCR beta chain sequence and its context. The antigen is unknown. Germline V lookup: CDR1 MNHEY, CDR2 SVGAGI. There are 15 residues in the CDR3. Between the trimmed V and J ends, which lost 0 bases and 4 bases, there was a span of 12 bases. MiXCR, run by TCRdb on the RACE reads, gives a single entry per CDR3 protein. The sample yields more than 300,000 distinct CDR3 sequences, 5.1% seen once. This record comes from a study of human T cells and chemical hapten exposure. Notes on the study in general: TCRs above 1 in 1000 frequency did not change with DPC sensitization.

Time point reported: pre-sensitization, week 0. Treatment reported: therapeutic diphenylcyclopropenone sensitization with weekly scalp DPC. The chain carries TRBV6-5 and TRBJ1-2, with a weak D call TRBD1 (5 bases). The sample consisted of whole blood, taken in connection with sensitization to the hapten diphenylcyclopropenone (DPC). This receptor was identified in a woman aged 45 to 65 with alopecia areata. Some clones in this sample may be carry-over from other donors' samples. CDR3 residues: CASSYSRGAGYGYTF. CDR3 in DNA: TGTGCCAGCAGTTACTCGAGAGGGGCTGGCTATGGCTACACCTTC.